These 5 T cell receptor beta chains came from one sample sequenced in a study of identifying expanded T cells in peripheral blood. Profiled with immunoSEQ multiplex PCR; TCRdb holds only in-frame clones, not every one. The sample records approximately 110,000 clones, more than 85% being singletons. Sequencing was done on a sample of blood. The receptors were gathered from a person aged 18-70 years in good health.

This clone was detected only a few times. The chain combines TRBV15 with TRBJ1-1; D unresolved. The germline CDR1 and CDR2 sequences are LNHNV and YYDKDF (reference sequence). V was shortened by 1 base and J by 1 base, with 4 bases between the two germline ends. This CDR3 region has 13 residues. The CDR3 coding sequence is TGTGCCACCAGCAGAGGGTGGAACACTGAAGCTTTCTTT. Translated, it gives CATSRGWNTEAFF. The full variable domain, rest sourced from reference TRBV15 and TRBJ1-1, is DAMVIQNPRYQVTQFGKPVTLSCSQTLNHNVMYWYQQKSSQAPKLLFHYYDKDFNNEADTPDNFQSRRPNTSFCFLDIRSPGLGDTAMYLCATSRGWNTEAFFGQGTRLTVV.

The chain employs TRBV5-1 and TRBJ2-7, with a weak D call TRBD2 (6 bases). The ends were cut back, 2 bases at V and 4 bases at J, with 19 bases in the middle. Per germline, CDR1 SGHRS and CDR2 YFSETQ. CDR3 size: 16 residues. The CDR3 DNA reads TGCGCCAGCAGCTTCGGGAGTAGATCGGCGGGTTACGAGCAGTACTTC. It translates to CASSFGSRSAGYEQYF.

The V call is TRBV11-2, the J call TRBJ2-7, with D maybe TRBD1 (5 bases). Germline CDR1 and CDR2: SGHAT and FQNNGV. The CDR3 runs to 13 residues. V was shortened by 3 bases and J by 2 bases, with 8 bases between the two germline ends. The DNA of the CDR3 is TGTGCCAGCAGCTTGGGGCAGCCCTACGAGCAGTACTTC. This translates into CASSLGQPYEQYF.

In this sample, this clone turned up once. The chain links TRBV19 to TRBJ1-5, with 7 bases identical to TRBD1. The CDR3 is made up of 15 amino acids. Trimming took 6 bases from V and 2 from J; bases not matched to a gene: 7. Germline V lookup: CDR1 LNHDA, CDR2 SQIVND (reference sequence). The DNA for the CDR3 is TGTGCCAGTAGGCGCGTAGGGGGCGGCAATCAGCCCCAGCATTTT. It codes for CASRRVGGGNQPQHF.

The rearrangement uses TRBV4-3 and TRBJ1-2; no firm D call. Germline V gene sequence: CDR1 LGHNA, CDR2 YSLEER. This CDR3 has 13 amino acids. Trimming pared 1 base from V and 1 base from J, leaving 4 bases between. In DNA form, the CDR3 reads TGCGCCAGCAGCCAAGGGGTTAACTATGGCTACACCTTC. Its translation: CASSQGVNYGYTF.